This TCR beta chain was sequenced in a study of blood T cell repertoires in COVID-19. The wider study: Acute-phase and convalescent COVID-19 samples originated in the United States, Italy and Spain.

Assay: immunoSEQ multiplex PCR; the TCRdb copy retains only in-frame clones and omits some. The table records more than 300,000 clones, 80% to 85% of them present only once. Self-reported history from a screening survey and questionnaire set each donor's cohort. CDR1 and CDR2 (germline): SEHNR, FQNEAQ (reference sequence). After removal of 5 bases from V and 0 bases from J, the junction contained 7 bases not matched to a gene. The CDR3 runs 16 residues. The chain recombines TRBV7-9 with TRBJ2-7; 10 bases agree with TRBD2. Sequencing input: PBMCs or T cells enriched from blood (not recorded which). The TCR sequence derives from a woman aged 45-59 years who had recovered from COVID-19. Here the CDR3 reads CASSLGGTSVSYEQYF. Here the CDR3 DNA reads TGTGCCAGCAGCCTAGGGGGGACTAGCGTCTCCTACGAGCAGTACTTC. Full variable domain (remainder filled in from reference TRBV7-9 and TRBJ2-7): DTGVSQNPRHKITKRGQNVTFRCDPISEHNRLYWYRQTLGQGPEFLTYFQNEAQLEKSRLLSDRFSAERPKGSFSTLEIQRTEQGDSAMYLCASSLGGTSVSYEQYFGPGTRLTVT.